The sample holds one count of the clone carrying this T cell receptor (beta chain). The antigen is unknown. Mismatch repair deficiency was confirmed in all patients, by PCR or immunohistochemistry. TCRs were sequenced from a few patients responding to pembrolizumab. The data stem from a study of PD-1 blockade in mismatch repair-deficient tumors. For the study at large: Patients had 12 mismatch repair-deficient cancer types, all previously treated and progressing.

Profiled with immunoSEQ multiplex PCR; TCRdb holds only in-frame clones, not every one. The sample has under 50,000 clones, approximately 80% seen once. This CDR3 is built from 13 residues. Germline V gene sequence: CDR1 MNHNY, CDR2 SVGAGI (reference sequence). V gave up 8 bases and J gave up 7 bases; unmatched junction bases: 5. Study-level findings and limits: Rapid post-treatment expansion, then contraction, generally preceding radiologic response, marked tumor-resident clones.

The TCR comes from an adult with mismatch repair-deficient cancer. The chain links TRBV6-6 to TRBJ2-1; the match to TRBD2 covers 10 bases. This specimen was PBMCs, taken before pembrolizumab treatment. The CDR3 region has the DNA TGTGCCAGCTTTCGGACTAGCGGAAATGAGCAGTTCTTC. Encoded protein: CASFRTSGNEQFF.